This section outlines one TCR beta chain sequence together with its context. What it recognizes is unknown. This record belongs to a study of shared clonotypes between healthy human individuals. Turning to the study itself: Per-donor plates numbered three CD4 naive, three CD4 memory, two CD8 naive and one CD8 memory.

Study-wide findings and caveats: The sampled material consisted only of blood, and tissue repertoires are likely to differ.

Measured with immunoSEQ multiplex PCR; TCRdb has only the in-frame clones, and not every one. The sample contains about 1 million clones, 60% to 80% of which appear only once. CDR1 and CDR2 from the germline V gene are KGHSH and LQKENI. With 0 bases removed from V and 10 bases from J, the gap between germline ends came to 10 bases. This CDR3 contains 13 residues. This sequence joins TRBV18 and TRBJ1-5, with D possibly matching TRBD1 (5 bases). The sample comprised memory CD4+ T cells sorted from blood. Subset in this sample: CD45RA-negative fraction. This receptor was obtained from a man aged 18 to 29 in good health. This chain's CDR3 is CASSPPGGGPQHF. Written as DNA, the CDR3 is TGTGCCAGCTCACCACCTGGGGGAGGACCCCAGCATTTT.